A single sample is the source of the 4 T cell receptor beta chains below, sequenced in a study of beta chain features in type 1 diabetes. General observations from the study: In all four CD4+ subsets, TCRB CDR3 length was significantly, moderately reduced in type 1 diabetes.

Every bit of the isolated RNA underwent reverse transcription, so sequencing read expressed TCRB transcripts. Clones were sequenced by immunoSEQ multiplex PCR, and TCRdb holds only the in-frame ones, with some missing. The table has approximately 150,000 clones, roughly 60% seen once; the top ten hold 0.08% to 0.1%. The antigens for these receptors are not known. The sequenced sample consisted of naive CD4+ T cells from blood. Source of these receptors: a man aged 25 to 40 with type 1 diabetes.

This clone was observed a few times. The rearrangement links TRBV30 to TRBJ1-4; D is ambiguous. This CDR3 spans 15 amino acids. Germline V gives CDR1 GTSNPN, CDR2 SVGIG (reference sequence). Trimming shortened V by 0 bases and J by 4 bases, and 12 bases separated the two germline ends. In nucleotides, the CDR3 is TGTGCCTGGAGTGTAAAGGGTAACCGTAATGAAAAACTGTTTTTT. As protein: CAWSVKGNRNEKLFF.

The rearrangement joins TRBV27 to TRBJ1-6; D remains ambiguous. V lost 4 bases and J 8 bases, leaving 6 bases between the germline ends. The CDR3 has 12 residues. Germline loops: CDR1 MNHEY, CDR2 SMNVEV (reference sequence). CDR3: CASSSVDSPLHF. In nucleotides, the CDR3 is TGTGCCAGCAGTTCGGTTGATTCACCCCTCCACTTT.

The rearrangement links TRBV10-3 to TRBJ2-7, with no clear D. Germline V gene lookup returns CDR1 ENHRY and CDR2 SYGVKD. The CDR3 length is 12 residues. Trimming took off 4 bases at V and 7 bases at J, with 11 bases between the two ends. CDR3 sequence: CAISVILGEQYF. DNA of the CDR3: TGTGCCATCAGTGTAATTTTAGGGGAGCAGTACTTC.

This chain joins TRBV11-2 and TRBJ2-7, with a tentative D call TRBD1 (5 bases). CDR1 and CDR2 (germline): SGHAT, FQNNGV. The CDR3 runs 15 residues. Trimming stripped 0 bases from V and 6 bases from J, with 15 bases between. Here the CDR3 reads CASSLDGAWTSEQYF. The CDR3 DNA follows: TGTGCCAGCAGCTTAGATGGGGCCTGGACGAGCGAGCAGTACTTC.